Sequencing of this TCR beta chain was carried out in a study of OX40 agonist ivuxolimab in advanced cancers. For context, the study as a whole: Ivuxolimab was an agonistic, fully human IgG2 monoclonal antibody directed against OX40 (CD134), a costimulatory receptor. The monotherapy dose-escalation portion (N ≈ 55 patients) of the phase I ivuxolimab trial is reported in the paper. Intravenous ivuxolimab was administered to patients every 2 weeks at six dose levels: 0.01, 0.1, 0.3, 1.5, 3 and 10 mg/kg. Peripheral TCRbeta sequencing was intended to test whether TCR sequence diversity was altered and clonal T-cell expansion was caused by ivuxolimab. Of the 50 to 55 dose-escalation patients, hepatocellular carcinoma was present in about 20, melanoma in approximately 15, renal cell carcinoma in 9 and head and neck cancer in 9. Partial responses occurred in three dose-escalation patients, of whom one had hepatocellular carcinoma and two had cutaneous melanoma. The dose-escalation cohort was roughly 83% male with a mean age of about 65 years, ranging from roughly 23 to 90. Patients were allowed to have had prior anti-PD-1, anti-PD-L1 or anti-CTLA-4 therapy, and 40% of the dose-escalation patients had been treated with checkpoint inhibitors. The paper as a whole reports these results and caveats: At doses from 0.1 to 3.0 mg/kg, clonal expansion was seen in both CD4+ and CD8+ blood T cells between baseline and week 6. Which antigens the clonally expanded peripheral T cells were specific for was not determined. In the 0.1-3.0 mg/kg groups, partial responders had among the lowest normalized peripheral clonal expansion, particularly in CD8+ T cells. After ivuxolimab, expanded clones were on average more numerous among CD8+ T cells than among CD4+ T cells. Low levels of normalized T-cell clonal expansion were also seen in some patients who did not respond.

Genomic DNA was extracted from sorted cells for sequencing of the TCRbeta CDR3 region. The immunoSEQ Assay was used to sequence the TCRbeta CDR3 regions. The clones in this table, taken by TCRdb from immuneACCESS, are in-frame only. Not every clone is retained; where verified, under half of the shortfall comes from an unresolved V gene, and the cause of the rest is unknown. Present in this sample are approximately 24,000 clones, around 83% of which were seen just once. The ten largest clones add up to 34% of the sample. In regard to this clone: Its target antigen remains unknown. No base quality information exists; no much larger clone differs at one position.

The trial excluded patients who had a history of autoimmune disease or were on systemic immunosuppression. Peripheral blood for TCR sequencing was collected from all dose cohorts at baseline, on cycle 4 day 1, and on cycle 7 day 1. Samples came from an open-label, multicenter, first-in-human phase I dose-escalation trial of ivuxolimab. The trial enrolled adults with locally advanced or metastatic head and neck squamous cell, hepatocellular, melanoma or renal cell carcinoma. CD4+ and CD8+ T cells were sorted separately from peripheral blood before TCR sequencing. The receptor was derived from an adult with an advanced solid tumor such as melanoma, head and neck, liver or kidney cancer. Sequences were derived from CD4+ or CD8+ T cells sorted from blood, sampled in a trial of the OX40 agonist ivuxolimab.

DNA sequence: TGTGCCAGCAGCTTGGGCCGGGGGGTTCGATCCTACGAGCAGTACTTC. Translated, it gives CASSLGRGVRSYEQYF. The rearrangement joined TRBV13 to TRBJ2-7; 7 middle bases align to TRBD2. V is cut back by 3 bases and J by 1 base, with 9 bases in the junction unmatched. CDR1 and CDR2 are drawn from the germline V gene (reference sequence): PRHDT, FYEKMQ. The CDR3 spans 16 residues, from the cysteine through the phenylalanine. The entry retains the CDR3 DNA only, 48 bases that are in frame from base 1.